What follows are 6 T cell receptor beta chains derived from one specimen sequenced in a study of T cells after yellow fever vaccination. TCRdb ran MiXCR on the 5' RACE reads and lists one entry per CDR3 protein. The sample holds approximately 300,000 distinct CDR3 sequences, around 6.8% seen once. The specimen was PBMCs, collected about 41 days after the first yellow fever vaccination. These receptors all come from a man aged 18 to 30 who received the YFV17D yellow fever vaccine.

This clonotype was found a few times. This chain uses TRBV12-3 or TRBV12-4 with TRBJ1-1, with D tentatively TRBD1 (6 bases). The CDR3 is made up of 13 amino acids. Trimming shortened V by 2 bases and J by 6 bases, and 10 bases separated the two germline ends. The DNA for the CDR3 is TGTGCCAGCAGTTTACAGGGGCGGGCTGAAGCTTTCTTT. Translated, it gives CASSLQGRAEAFF.

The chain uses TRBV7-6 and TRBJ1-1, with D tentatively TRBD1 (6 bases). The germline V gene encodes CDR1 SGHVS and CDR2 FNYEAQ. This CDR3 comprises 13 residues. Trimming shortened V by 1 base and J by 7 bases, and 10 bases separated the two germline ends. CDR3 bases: TGTGCCAGCAGCTTAGACGGAGGGGGTGAAGCTTTCTTT. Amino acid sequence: CASSLDGGGEAFF.

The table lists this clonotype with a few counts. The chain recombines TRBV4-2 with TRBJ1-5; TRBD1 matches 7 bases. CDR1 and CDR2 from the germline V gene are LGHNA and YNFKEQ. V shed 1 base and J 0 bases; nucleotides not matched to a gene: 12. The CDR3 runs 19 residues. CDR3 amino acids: CASSQAPGQGVYSNQPQHF. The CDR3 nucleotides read TGTGCCAGCAGCCAAGCCCCAGGGCAGGGGGTTTATAGCAATCAGCCCCAGCATTTT.

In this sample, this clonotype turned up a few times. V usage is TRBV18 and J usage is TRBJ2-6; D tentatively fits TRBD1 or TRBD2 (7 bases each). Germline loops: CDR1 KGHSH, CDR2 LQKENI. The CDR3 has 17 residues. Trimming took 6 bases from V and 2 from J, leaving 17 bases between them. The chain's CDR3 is CASSPGQRGAGANVLTF. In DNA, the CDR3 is TGTGCCAGCTCGCCGGGACAGCGGGGAGCTGGGGCCAACGTCCTGACTTTC.

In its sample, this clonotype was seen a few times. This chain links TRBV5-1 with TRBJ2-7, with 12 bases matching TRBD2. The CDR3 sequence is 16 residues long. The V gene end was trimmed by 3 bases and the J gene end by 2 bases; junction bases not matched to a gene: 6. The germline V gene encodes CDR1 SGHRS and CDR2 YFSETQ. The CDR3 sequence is CASSSGLAGGPYEQYF. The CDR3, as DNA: TGCGCCAGCAGCTCGGGTCTAGCGGGGGGGCCCTACGAGCAGTACTTC.

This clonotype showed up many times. The CDR3, as DNA: TGTGCCAGCAACGAACAGGGGACTAGTCGGACCAATGAGCAGTTCTTC. It encodes CASNEQGTSRTNEQFF. The rearrangement joins TRBV4-2 to TRBJ2-1; a weak D match, TRBD2 (8 bases). V was trimmed by 7 bases and J by 6 bases, leaving 22 bases between them. The CDR3 runs to 16 residues. The V gene's germline CDR1 is LGHNA and CDR2 YNFKEQ.